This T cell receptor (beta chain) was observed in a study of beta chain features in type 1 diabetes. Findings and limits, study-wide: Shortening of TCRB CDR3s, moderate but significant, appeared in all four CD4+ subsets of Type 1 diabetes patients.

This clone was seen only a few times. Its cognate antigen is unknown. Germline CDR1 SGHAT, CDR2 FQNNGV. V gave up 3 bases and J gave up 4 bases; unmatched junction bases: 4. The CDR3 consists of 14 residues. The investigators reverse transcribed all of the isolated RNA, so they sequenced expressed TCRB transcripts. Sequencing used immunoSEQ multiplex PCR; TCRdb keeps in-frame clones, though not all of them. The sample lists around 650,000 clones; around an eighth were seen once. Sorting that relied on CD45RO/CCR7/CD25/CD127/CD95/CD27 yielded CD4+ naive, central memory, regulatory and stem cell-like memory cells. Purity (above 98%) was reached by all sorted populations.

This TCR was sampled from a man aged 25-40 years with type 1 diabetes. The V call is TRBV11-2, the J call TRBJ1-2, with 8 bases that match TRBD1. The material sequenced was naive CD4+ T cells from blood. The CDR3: CASSLDRAGYGYTF. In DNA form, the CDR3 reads TGTGCCAGCAGCTTGGACAGGGCTGGCTATGGCTACACCTTC. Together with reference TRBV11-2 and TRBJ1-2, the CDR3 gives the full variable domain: EAGVAQSPRYKIIEKRQSVAFWCNPISGHATLYWYQQILGQGPKLLIQFQNNGVVDDSQLPKDRFSAERLKGVDSTLKIQPAKLEDSAVYLCASSLDRAGYGYTFGSGTRLTVV.